The 16 T cell receptor beta chains given below trace back to one sample, sequenced in a study of shared clonotypes between healthy human individuals. TCRdb's copy holds only in-frame clones and misses some; the assay was immunoSEQ multiplex PCR. Here the sample spans 2 million to 2.5 million clones, 85% to 95% being singletons. Naive CD8 cells, CD45RO-negative and positively selected for CCR7, excluded terminally differentiated effector memory CD45RA+ cells. Sample: naive CD8+ T cells sorted from blood. The origin of the receptors is a man younger than 35 in good health.

This chain links TRBV28 with TRBJ1-4; TRBD1 agrees at 9 bases. Germline assignment: CDR1 MDHEN and CDR2 SYDVKM. V lost 4 bases and J lost 4; bases outside the gene matches: 4. The CDR3 extends over 15 amino acids. This CDR3 reads CASSSTGGGNEKLFF. The DNA for the CDR3 is TGTGCCAGCAGTTCGACAGGGGGAGGTAATGAAAAACTGTTTTTT.

This rearrangement joins TRBV15 to TRBJ2-7; 7 nucleotides agree with TRBD1. CDR3 size: 16 residues. Germline CDR1 reads LNHNV; CDR2 reads YYDKDF (reference sequence). The ends lost 0 bases at V and 0 bases at J; junction bases unmatched: 5. The CDR3 sequence is CATSREGTVDSYEQYF. DNA of the CDR3: TGTGCCACCAGCAGAGAAGGGACAGTAGACTCCTACGAGCAGTACTTC. Combining the CDR3 with reference TRBV15 and TRBJ2-7 gives the whole variable domain DAMVIQNPRYQVTQFGKPVTLSCSQTLNHNVMYWYQQKSSQAPKLLFHYYDKDFNNEADTPDNFQSRRPNTSFCFLDIRSPGLGDTAMYLCATSREGTVDSYEQYFGPGTRLTVT.

This clone appeared once. The V gene is TRBV13, the J gene TRBJ1-2, with TRBD1 matching 12 bases. V lost 3 bases and J lost 8; bases outside the gene matches: 4. This CDR3 is built from 14 residues. Looked up from germline, CDR1 is PRHDT and CDR2 is FYEKMQ (reference sequence). CDR3 sequence reads: CASSFGTGGDGYTF. Written as DNA, the CDR3 is TGTGCCAGCAGCTTCGGGACAGGGGGCGACGGCTACACCTTC.

CDR3 protein: CASSLQGASSGNTIYF. CDR3 sequence (DNA): TGTGCCAGCAGCTTGCAGGGGGCCAGCTCTGGAAACACCATATATTTT. The chain joins TRBV5-4 to TRBJ1-3; 8 bases are a match to TRBD1. V lost 1 base and J lost 0; bases outside the gene matches: 3. Germline V CDR1 and CDR2: SGHNT, YYREEE (reference sequence). The CDR3 length is 16 residues.

V is TRBV5-1 and J is TRBJ2-3; a weak D match, TRBD2 (6 bases). V was pared by 3 bases and J by 2 bases, with 7 bases between. The V gene's germline CDR1 is SGHRS and CDR2 YFSETQ. The CDR3 length is 13 residues. Here the CDR3 DNA reads TGCGCCAGCAGCTCGGACTACACAGATACGCAGTATTTT. Encoded protein: CASSSDYTDTQYF.

The chain links TRBV30 to TRBJ2-1, with D maybe TRBD2 (6 bases). The ends were cut back, 0 bases at V and 0 bases at J, with 12 bases in the middle. The CDR3 has 16 residues. CDR1 and CDR2 from the germline V gene are GTSNPN and SVGIG (reference sequence). The CDR3 DNA reads TGTGCCTGGAGTGTATACGGAGCGGGCTCCTACAATGAGCAGTTCTTC. Translation gives CAWSVYGAGSYNEQFF.

The chain links TRBV15 to TRBJ1-1; no definite D call. The CDR3 is 13 residues long. Trimming shortened V by 4 bases and J by 1 base, and 7 bases separated the two germline ends. Germline loops: CDR1 LNHNV, CDR2 YYDKDF (reference sequence). The CDR3, as DNA: TGTGCCACCAGCAATGCGGAGAACACTGAAGCTTTCTTT. This translates into CATSNAENTEAFF. Combining the CDR3 with reference TRBV15 and TRBJ1-1 gives the whole variable domain DAMVIQNPRYQVTQFGKPVTLSCSQTLNHNVMYWYQQKSSQAPKLLFHYYDKDFNNEADTPDNFQSRRPNTSFCFLDIRSPGLGDTAMYLCATSNAENTEAFFGQGTRLTVV.

To note about this clone: Other DNA sequences within the sample encode an identical CDR3. CDR3 residues: CASSSGVSGNTIYF. The CDR3 region has the DNA TGTGCCAGCAGTTCAGGAGTCTCTGGAAACACCATATATTTT. This sequence joins TRBV27 and TRBJ1-3; D call uncertain. V shed 4 bases and J shed 0 bases, with 7 bases lying between them. CDR1 is MNHEY, CDR2 SMNVEV, per germline (reference sequence). CDR3 length equals 14 residues.

This clone appeared once. Other DNA sequences in this specimen translate into the identical CDR3. The chain is built from TRBV27 and TRBJ1-5, with TRBD1 as a possible D gene (6 bases). This CDR3 is built from 14 residues. V was clipped by 3 bases and J by 6 bases, with 12 bases between them. CDR1 and CDR2 (germline): MNHEY, SMNVEV (reference sequence). This CDR3 reads CASSFGGGSQPQHF. The CDR3 nucleotides are TGTGCCAGCAGTTTCGGCGGGGGCAGTCAGCCCCAGCATTTT.

This sequence joins TRBV6-6 and TRBJ1-1, with D tentatively TRBD1 (5 bases). V was clipped by 4 bases and J by 3 bases, with 12 bases between them. Germline assignment: CDR1 MNHNY and CDR2 SVGAGI (reference sequence). The length of the CDR3 is 14 residues. CDR3 region: CASSSIGGDTEAFF. CDR3 DNA: TGTGCCAGCAGTTCGATTGGGGGGGACACTGAAGCTTTCTTT.

The chain uses TRBV5-4 and TRBJ2-3; D uncertain. This CDR3 spans 13 amino acids. Trimming removed 1 base at V and 0 bases at J, with 3 bases between. The germline gives CDR1 SGHNT, CDR2 YYREEE (reference sequence). The CDR3 region has the DNA TGTGCCAGCAGCTTGTTGAGCACAGATACGCAGTATTTT. Translation gives CASSLLSTDTQYF. The full variable domain, rest sourced from reference TRBV5-4 and TRBJ2-3, is ETGVTQSPTHLIKTRGQQVTLRCSSQSGHNTVSWYQQALGQGPQFIFQYYREEENGRGNFPPRFSGLQFPNYSSELNVNALELDDSALYLCASSLLSTDTQYFGPGTRLTVL.

The V gene is TRBV5-1, the J gene TRBJ2-7; 9 bases agree with TRBD1. Per germline, CDR1 SGHRS and CDR2 YFSETQ. V dropped 7 bases and J dropped 7; count of bases not matched to a gene: 27. The CDR3 contains 19 residues. Here the CDR3 reads CASGPWDRVSLGPTEEQYF. The CDR3 bases are TGCGCCAGCGGACCCTGGGACAGGGTCTCCCTGGGGCCTACGGAAGAGCAGTACTTC.

CDR3 residues: CASSLPSTGQGADTQYF. The CDR3 bases are TGTGCCAGCAGCCTGCCATCAACGGGACAGGGGGCAGATACGCAGTATTTT. The chain links TRBV7-9 to TRBJ2-3, with TRBD1 matching 11 bases. This CDR3 has 17 residues. Germline loops: CDR1 SEHNR, CDR2 FQNEAQ (reference sequence). The J segment lost 4 bases and the V segment lost 5 bases, leaving 11 bases of the junction unmatched.

This clone has only a few counts. This chain joins TRBV6-6 and TRBJ2-7; perhaps TRBD1 as D (5 bases). The CDR3 contains 12 residues. CDR1 is MNHNY and CDR2 is SVGAGI in the germline V gene (reference sequence). V shed 11 bases and J shed 2 bases, with 13 bases lying between them. The CDR3 DNA reads as TGTGCCGCCCAGGGCATGACCTACGAGCAGTACTTC. Its translation: CAAQGMTYEQYF.

This chain uses TRBV5-6 with TRBJ1-1, with D possibly TRBD1 on 5 matching bases. CDR3 length: 15 amino acids. Trimming stripped 0 bases from V and 6 bases from J, with 15 bases between. Germline V gene data show CDR1 as SGHDT and CDR2 as YYEEEE. CDR3 DNA sequence: TGTGCCAGCAGCTTGGCGGGGGATTTCCTCGCTGAAGCTTTCTTT. This translates into CASSLAGDFLAEAFF.

J is TRBJ1-1 and V is TRBV27, with D perhaps TRBD1 (6 bases). V was shortened by 5 bases and J by 3 bases, with 10 bases between the two germline ends. This CDR3 has 13 residues. Per germline, CDR1 MNHEY and CDR2 SMNVEV (reference sequence). CDR3 nucleotides: TGTGCCAGCAGTCTCAGGGGAGACACTGAAGCTTTCTTT. Its translation: CASSLRGDTEAFF.